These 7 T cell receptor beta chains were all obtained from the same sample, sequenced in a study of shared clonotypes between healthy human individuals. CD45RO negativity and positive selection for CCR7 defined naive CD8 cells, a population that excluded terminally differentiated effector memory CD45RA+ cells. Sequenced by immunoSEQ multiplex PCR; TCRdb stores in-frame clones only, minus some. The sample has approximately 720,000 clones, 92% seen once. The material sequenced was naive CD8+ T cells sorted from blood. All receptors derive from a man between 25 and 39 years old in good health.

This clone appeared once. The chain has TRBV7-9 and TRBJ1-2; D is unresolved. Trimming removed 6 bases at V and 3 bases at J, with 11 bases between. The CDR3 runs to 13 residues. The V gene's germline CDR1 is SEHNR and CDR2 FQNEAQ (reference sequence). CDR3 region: CASRTNSDYGYTF. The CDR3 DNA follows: TGTGCCAGCAGGACCAACTCCGACTATGGCTACACCTTC. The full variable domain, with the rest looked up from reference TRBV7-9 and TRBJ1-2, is DTGVSQNPRHKITKRGQNVTFRCDPISEHNRLYWYRQTLGQGPEFLTYFQNEAQLEKSRLLSDRFSAERPKGSFSTLEIQRTEQGDSAMYLCASRTNSDYGYTFGSGTRLTVV.

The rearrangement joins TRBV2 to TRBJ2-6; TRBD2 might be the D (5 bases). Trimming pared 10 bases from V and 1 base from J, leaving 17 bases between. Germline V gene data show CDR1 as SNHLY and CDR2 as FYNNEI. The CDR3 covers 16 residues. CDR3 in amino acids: CATVMRDPSGANVLTF. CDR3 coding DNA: TGTGCCACCGTGATGAGGGATCCTTCTGGGGCCAACGTCCTGACTTTC.

The CDR3 reads CASSITTGGGEQYF. The CDR3 DNA follows: TGTGCCAGCAGCATAACGACAGGGGGCGGCGAGCAGTACTTC. The gene calls are TRBV7-9 and TRBJ2-7; 10 bases are a match to TRBD1. Germline V gene data show CDR1 as SEHNR and CDR2 as FQNEAQ (reference sequence). The CDR3 is made up of 14 amino acids. V was clipped by 5 bases and J by 6 bases; unmatched bases: 7.

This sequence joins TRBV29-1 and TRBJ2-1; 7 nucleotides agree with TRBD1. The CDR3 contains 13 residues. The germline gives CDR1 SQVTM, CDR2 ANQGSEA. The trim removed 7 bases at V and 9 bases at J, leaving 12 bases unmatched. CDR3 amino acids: CSARWQGVGEQFF. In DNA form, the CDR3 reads TGCAGCGCCCGGTGGCAGGGGGTAGGTGAGCAGTTCTTC.

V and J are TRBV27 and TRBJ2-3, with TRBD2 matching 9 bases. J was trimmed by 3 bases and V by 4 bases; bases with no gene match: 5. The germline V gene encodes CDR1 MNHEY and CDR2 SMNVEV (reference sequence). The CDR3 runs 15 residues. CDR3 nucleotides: TGTGCCAGCAGTTCCCAGACTAGCGGTACAGATACGCAGTATTTT. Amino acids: CASSSQTSGTDTQYF.

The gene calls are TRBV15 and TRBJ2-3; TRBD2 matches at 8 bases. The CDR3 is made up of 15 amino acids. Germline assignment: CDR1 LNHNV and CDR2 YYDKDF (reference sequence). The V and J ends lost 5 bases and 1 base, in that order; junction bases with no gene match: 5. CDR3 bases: TGTGCCACCAGCGACGGACTAGCTGGCACAGATACGCAGTATTTT. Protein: CATSDGLAGTDTQYF. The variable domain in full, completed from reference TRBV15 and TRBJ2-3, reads DAMVIQNPRYQVTQFGKPVTLSCSQTLNHNVMYWYQQKSSQAPKLLFHYYDKDFNNEADTPDNFQSRRPNTSFCFLDIRSPGLGDTAMYLCATSDGLAGTDTQYFGPGTRLTVL.

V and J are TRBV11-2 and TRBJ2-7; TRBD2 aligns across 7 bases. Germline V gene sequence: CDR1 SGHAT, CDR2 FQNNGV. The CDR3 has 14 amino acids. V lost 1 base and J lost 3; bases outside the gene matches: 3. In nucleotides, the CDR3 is TGTGCCAGCAGCTTAGGCGGGAGAATCTACGAGCAGTACTTC. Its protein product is CASSLGGRIYEQYF.